This T cell receptor beta chain was recorded in a study of T-cell reconstitution after alpha-beta-depleted transplantation in children. Unique molecular identifiers were incorporated when the TCRbeta library was constructed. TCRdb passed the PCR reads through MiXCR, listing each CDR3 protein once. The table includes roughly 200,000 distinct CDR3 sequences, roughly 15% detected once. V was clipped by 3 bases and J by 0 bases, with 13 bases between them. Germline V lookup: CDR1 SGHRS, CDR2 YFSETQ. The CDR3 extends over 16 amino acids. This clonotype was detected ten times or more. This specimen was PBMCs from the stem cell graft donor, taken from the stem cell graft. The chain links TRBV5-1 to TRBJ1-3; the D gene is possibly TRBD1 (5 bases). The receptor comes from a human donor who donated a stem cell graft to a child with acute lymphoblastic leukemia. CDR3 nucleotides: TGCGCCAGCAGCTCTGGGACCGCGAGCTCTGGAAACACCATATATTTT. Its protein is CASSSGTASSGNTIYF.